This is a list of T cell receptor beta chains from one sample in a study of T cells after yellow fever vaccination. TCRdb redid the calling of the 5' RACE reads with MiXCR, one entry per CDR3 protein. The table records about 260,000 distinct CDR3 sequences, roughly 13% of them present only once. Sequenced here: CD4+ T cells sorted from PBMCs, sampled 45 days after the yellow fever booster vaccination. These receptors were taken from a man aged 30 to 39 who received the YFV17D yellow fever vaccine. CDR3s include the opening cysteine and the closing phenylalanine or tryptophan.

len: 11; v_gene: TRBV20-1; j_gene: TRBJ2-3; CDR3aa: CSARDVDTQYF
len: 15; v_gene: TRBV7-2; j_gene: TRBJ2-7; CDR3aa: CASSFSGTLGYEQYF
len: 12; v_gene: TRBV7-9; j_gene: TRBJ2-5; CDR3aa: CASSQQDETQYF
len: 16; v_gene: TRBV10-3; j_gene: TRBJ2-5; CDR3aa: CAIGLAGTGIGETQYF
len: 13; v_gene: TRBV5-1; j_gene: TRBJ2-1; CDR3aa: CASSTGTPNEQFF
len: 16; v_gene: TRBV14; j_gene: TRBJ2-1; CDR3aa: CASSQRGPSSYNEQFF
len: 13; v_gene: TRBV20-1; j_gene: TRBJ2-5; CDR3aa: CSARDGGKGTQYF
len: 15; v_gene: TRBV20-1; j_gene: TRBJ2-2; CDR3aa: CSARGGSANTGELFF
len: 15; v_gene: TRBV7-2; j_gene: TRBJ2-6; CDR3aa: CASSRRLAGANVLTF
len: 11; v_gene: TRBV20-1; j_gene: TRBJ1-2; CDR3aa: CSARQGRGYTF
len: 11; v_gene: TRBV29-1; j_gene: TRBJ2-5; CDR3aa: CSASVLETQYF
len: 14; v_gene: TRBV30; j_gene: TRBJ2-5; CDR3aa: CAWSVDRGGKTQYF
len: 16; v_gene: TRBV7-2; j_gene: TRBJ2-5; CDR3aa: CASSYTGARLSETQYF
len: 16; v_gene: TRBV5-1; j_gene: TRBJ2-1; CDR3aa: CASSLVPSGKAHEQFF
len: 13; v_gene: TRBV20-1; j_gene: TRBJ2-1; CDR3aa: CSARDEVAGGQFF
len: 12; v_gene: TRBV18; j_gene: TRBJ2-7; CDR3aa: CASSPDADEQYF
len: 13; v_gene: TRBV7-2; j_gene: TRBJ2-7; CDR3aa: CASGPRGSYEQYF
len: 14; v_gene: TRBV10-3; j_gene: TRBJ2-1; CDR3aa: CAINGGESYNEQFF
len: 16; v_gene: TRBV27; j_gene: TRBJ1-2; CDR3aa: CASSGTGKVGNYGYTF
len: 15; v_gene: TRBV7-8; j_gene: TRBJ2-2; CDR3aa: CASSFNRDDTGELFF
len: 15; v_gene: TRBV29-1; j_gene: TRBJ2-1; CDR3aa: CSADPGLASNNEQFF
len: 14; v_gene: TRBV29-1; j_gene: TRBJ2-5; CDR3aa: CSVSRDTGGETQYF
len: 14; v_gene: TRBV12-3/TRBV12-4; j_gene: TRBJ2-2; CDR3aa: CASTLGAGTGELFF
len: 9; v_gene: TRBV21-1; j_gene: TRBJ2-7; CDR3aa: CASSKEQYF
len: 16; v_gene: TRBV6-5; j_gene: TRBJ2-3; CDR3aa: CASSYFKPPLTDTQYF
len: 15; v_gene: TRBV10-3; j_gene: TRBJ1-1; CDR3aa: CAIREGQLMNTEAFF
len: 16; v_gene: TRBV5-1; j_gene: TRBJ2-1; CDR3aa: CASSRTTGGSYNEQFF
len: 15; v_gene: TRBV5-1; j_gene: TRBJ2-2; CDR3aa: CASRIQDGNTGELFF
len: 13; v_gene: TRBV6-2/TRBV6-3; j_gene: TRBJ2-4; CDR3aa: CASTEEGANIQYF
len: 16; v_gene: TRBV5-6; j_gene: TRBJ2-5; CDR3aa: CASSPGAQGMGETQYF
len: 17; v_gene: TRBV4-2; j_gene: TRBJ2-1; CDR3aa: CASRELAGGARVHEQFF
len: 17; v_gene: TRBV10-3; j_gene: TRBJ2-1; CDR3aa: CAISESAGLIFYNEQFF
len: 14; v_gene: TRBV5-6; j_gene: TRBJ2-4; CDR3aa: CASSSGLAKNIQYF
len: 18; v_gene: TRBV27; j_gene: TRBJ2-1; CDR3aa: CASSPWGLAGGRDNEQFF
len: 11; v_gene: TRBV12-3/TRBV12-4; j_gene: TRBJ2-1; CDR3aa: CASSRGQKQFF
len: 13; v_gene: TRBV7-2; j_gene: TRBJ2-4; CDR3aa: CASSLSQKDIQYF
len: 12; v_gene: TRBV20-1; j_gene: TRBJ2-5; CDR3aa: CSARRGLETQYF
len: 16; v_gene: TRBV28; j_gene: TRBJ1-4; CDR3aa: CASSGDRGRTNEKLFF
len: 20; v_gene: TRBV21-1; j_gene: TRBJ1-6; CDR3aa: CASSIHRTFCHGSYNSPLHF
len: 15; v_gene: TRBV5-1; j_gene: TRBJ2-3; CDR3aa: CASSLERTPPDTQYF
len: 17; v_gene: TRBV27; j_gene: TRBJ2-3; CDR3aa: CASSLRGGRLVGDTQYF